The rows below give T cell receptor beta chains drawn from one sample of a study of cytomegalovirus exposure and HLA in healthy donors. Only in-frame clones appear in the TCRdb table, and some are missing; sequencing was by immunoSEQ multiplex PCR. This sample has about 180,000 clones; over 60% occur once, and the top ten carry around 1.5%. The sequenced sample consisted of PBMCs. All receptors derive from a man younger than 35 in good health and CMV-seronegative. CDR3s include the opening cysteine and the closing phenylalanine or tryptophan. The order of the fields is J gene, D gene, clone size, V gene, CDR3 DNA, CDR3 protein. A D gene is named only where the DNA matches it firmly. Not every row has a clone size; where given, it reads once, few, many or a size class.

TRBJ2-7 TRBD2 few TRBV28 TGTGCCAGCAGTAGACTAGCGGGAGCCTACGAGCAGTACTTC CASSRLAGAYEQYF
TRBJ2-7 TRBD1 - TRBV28 TGTGCCAGCAGTTTCACAGGGGGCGGCGAGCAGTACTTC CASSFTGGGEQYF
TRBJ2-7 TRBD1 - TRBV30 TGTGCCTGCAACCGGGACAGCAGCTACGAGCAGTACTTC CACNRDSSYEQYF
TRBJ2-3 TRBD2 once TRBV7-2 TGTGCCGTAAGCGGGGGGGTGACAGATACGCAGTATTTT CAVSGGVTDTQYF
TRBJ1-2 - - TRBV19 TGTGCCAGTAGTAGCCCGGGAGGGGCCAACTATGGCTACACCTTC CASSSPGGANYGYTF
TRBJ2-1 - few TRBV9 TGTGCCAGCAGCGTAGAGGGAGCCCTCGATGAGCAGTTCTTC CASSVEGALDEQFF
TRBJ2-2 - - TRBV4-1 TGCGCCAGCAGCCAAGTACTCACCGGGGAGCTGTTTTTT CASSQVLTGELFF
TRBJ1-1 - few TRBV29-1 TGCAGCGTCGCCGGGGTACTGAACACTGAAGCTTTCTTT CSVAGVLNTEAFF
TRBJ1-2 - - TRBV28 TGTGCCAGCAGTTTAGACAGCTACTATGGCTACACCTTC CASSLDSYYGYTF
TRBJ2-7 TRBD1 - TRBV28 TGTGCCAGCACTTCCAGGGACAGGGTATCCGAGCAGTACTTC CASTSRDRVSEQYF
TRBJ2-2 TRBD2 - TRBV6-5 TGTGCCAACAGTTACTCAGCTAGCGGGGGTACCGGGGAGCTGTTTTTT CANSYSASGGTGELFF
TRBJ1-2 - - TRBV6-1 TGTGCCAGCAGTGAAAGCGGGGGGCGTTATGGCTACACCTTC CASSESGGRYGYTF
TRBJ2-6 TRBD1 few TRBV30 TGTGCCTGCCGCCGGGACAGGGCTAGGCGGGCTGGGGCCAACGTCCTGACTTTC CACRRDRARRAGANVLTF
TRBJ2-1 - - TRBV5-1 TGCGCCAGCAGCTTGGTGATAGGGAGCTCCTACAATGAGCAGTTCTTC CASSLVIGSSYNEQFF
TRBJ2-2 - - TRBV5-1 TGCGCCAGCAGCTTAGGACAAAGCACCGGGGAGCTGTTTTTT CASSLGQSTGELFF
TRBJ2-6 - few TRBV6-1 TGTGCCAGCAGTTCCACAGGGACCGGGGCCAACGTCCTGACTTTC CASSSTGTGANVLTF
TRBJ1-2 TRBD1 - TRBV6-6 TGTGCCAGCAGTGCCTTCGGGACAGGGATATTCTATGGCTACACCTTC CASSAFGTGIFYGYTF
TRBJ1-5 TRBD1 few TRBV19 TGTGCCAGCTCCCCCGACAGGGCAGGTGGCAATCAGCCCCAGCATTTT CASSPDRAGGNQPQHF
TRBJ2-3 TRBD1 - TRBV28 TGTGCCAGCAGTTCTCCCGGGACAGGGGCCACAGATACGCAGTATTTT CASSSPGTGATDTQYF
TRBJ2-1 - - TRBV7-8 TGTGCCAGCAGCCAGGAAGGACTGTTCCTCAGCTCCTACAATGAGCAGTTCTTC CASSQEGLFLSSYNEQFF
TRBJ1-4 - - TRBV5-6 TGTGCCAGCAGCTATATAGGGGATACAACTAATGAAAAACTGTTTTTT CASSYIGDTTNEKLFF
TRBJ2-7 - once TRBV5-1 TGCGCCAGCAGCGCTACCATCAGGGATTCCTACGAGCAGTACTTC CASSATIRDSYEQYF
TRBJ1-2 TRBD1 - TRBV18 TGTGCCAGCTCACTTCGACCCGGACAGGGGGCGTATGGCTACACCTTC CASSLRPGQGAYGYTF
TRBJ2-1 TRBD2 once TRBV27 TGTGCCAGCAGTTTAGTAGCGGGGGGCCAAAATGAGCAGTTCTTC CASSLVAGGQNEQFF
TRBJ2-2 - once TRBV18 TGTGCCAGCTCACCTAGAACCGGGGAGCTGTTTTTT CASSPRTGELFF
TRBJ2-2 - few TRBV29-1 TGCAGCGTTGGGGGTAGCGAGGACACCGGGGAGCTGTTTTTT CSVGGSEDTGELFF
TRBJ2-7 TRBD2 once TRBV7-9 TGTGCCAGCAGCCCCCGGGTAGCGGGGACCTCCTACGAGCAGTACTTC CASSPRVAGTSYEQYF
TRBJ2-7 - - TRBV5-1 TGCGCCAGCAGCTTGGGACAGGTTGACGAGCAGTACTTC CASSLGQVDEQYF
TRBJ2-1 TRBD2 - TRBV5-1 TGCGCCAGCAGCTTGGGGGGACGGGGGACTAGCGCATACACTCAACAGTTCTTC CASSLGGRGTSAYTQQFF
TRBJ1-1 - - TRBV29-1 TGCAGCGTGAACAGCCGCCTGAACACTGAAGCTTTCTTT CSVNSRLNTEAFF
TRBJ2-7 - - TRBV29-1 TGCAGCGTTGATAATGACAGTGGCGGAGTCTACGAGCAGTACTTC CSVDNDSGGVYEQYF